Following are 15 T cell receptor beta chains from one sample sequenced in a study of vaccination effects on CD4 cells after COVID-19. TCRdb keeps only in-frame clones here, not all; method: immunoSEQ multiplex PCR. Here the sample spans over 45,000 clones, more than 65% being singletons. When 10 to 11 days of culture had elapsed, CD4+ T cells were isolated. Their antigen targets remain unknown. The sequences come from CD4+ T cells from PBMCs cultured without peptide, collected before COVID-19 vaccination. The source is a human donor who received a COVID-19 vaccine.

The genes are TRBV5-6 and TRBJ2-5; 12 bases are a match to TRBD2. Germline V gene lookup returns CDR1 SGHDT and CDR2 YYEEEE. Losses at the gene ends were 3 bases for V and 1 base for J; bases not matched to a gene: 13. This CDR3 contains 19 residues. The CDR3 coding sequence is TGTGCCAGCAGCTCGATGACTCCTAGCGGGGGGGCGTCCCAAGAGACCCAGTACTTC. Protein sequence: CASSSMTPSGGASQETQYF.

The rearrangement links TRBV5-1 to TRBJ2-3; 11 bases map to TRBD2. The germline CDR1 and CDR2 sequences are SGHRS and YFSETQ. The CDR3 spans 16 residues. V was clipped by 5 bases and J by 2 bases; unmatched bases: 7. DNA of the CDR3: TGCGCCAGCAGGGCCGGGACTAGCGGACCCACAGATACGCAGTATTTT. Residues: CASRAGTSGPTDTQYF.

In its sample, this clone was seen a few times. Here the CDR3 DNA reads TGCGCCAGCAGCAATGGGGGACTAGGACAAATGAAGCAGTTCTTC. It yields the protein CASSNGGLGQMKQFF. The rearrangement links TRBV4-1 to TRBJ2-1; 8 bases match TRBD2. CDR3 length: 15 residues. V lost 5 bases and J lost 11; bases outside the gene matches: 14. CDR1 MGHRA and CDR2 YSYEKL come from the germline V gene.

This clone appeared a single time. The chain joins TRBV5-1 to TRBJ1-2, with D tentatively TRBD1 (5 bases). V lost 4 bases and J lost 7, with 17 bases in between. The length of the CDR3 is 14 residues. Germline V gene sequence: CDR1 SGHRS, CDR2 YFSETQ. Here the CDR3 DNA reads TGCGCCAGCAGCCTAACCGGGACCGATACTGGCTACACCTTC. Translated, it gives CASSLTGTDTGYTF.

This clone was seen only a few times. The CDR3 DNA is TGCAGCGTTATTAGCCTGAGCTCCTACAATGAGCAGTTCTTC. It codes for CSVISLSSYNEQFF. J is TRBJ2-1 and V is TRBV29-1, with D unclear. This CDR3 spans 14 amino acids. The germline CDR1 and CDR2 sequences are SQVTM and ANQGSEA. The V and J ends lost 5 bases and 0 bases respectively, with 11 bases between them.

The CDR3 nucleotides read TGTGCCACCAGTGATTTCTCCGGGACTAGCGGGAGTCCCGTCTTCACAGATACGCAGTATTTT. It specifies CATSDFSGTSGSPVFTDTQYF. This chain joins TRBV24-1 and TRBJ2-3, with 14 bases identical to TRBD2. Germline CDR1 reads KGHDR; CDR2 reads SFDVKD. The CDR3 totals 21 residues. The J segment lost 2 bases and the V segment lost 1 base, leaving 13 bases of the junction unmatched.

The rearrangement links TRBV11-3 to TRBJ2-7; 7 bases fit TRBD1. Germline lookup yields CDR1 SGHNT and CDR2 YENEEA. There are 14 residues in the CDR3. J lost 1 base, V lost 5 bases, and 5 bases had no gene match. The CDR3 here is CASSLGQVSYEQYF. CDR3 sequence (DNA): TGTGCCAGCAGCCTCGGACAGGTGTCCTACGAGCAGTACTTC.

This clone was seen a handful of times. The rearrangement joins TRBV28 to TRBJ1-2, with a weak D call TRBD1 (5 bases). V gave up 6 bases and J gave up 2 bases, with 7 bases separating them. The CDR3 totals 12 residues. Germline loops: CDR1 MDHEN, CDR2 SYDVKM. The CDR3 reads CASRRGNYGYTF. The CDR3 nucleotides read TGTGCCAGCAGAAGGGGAAACTATGGCTACACCTTC.

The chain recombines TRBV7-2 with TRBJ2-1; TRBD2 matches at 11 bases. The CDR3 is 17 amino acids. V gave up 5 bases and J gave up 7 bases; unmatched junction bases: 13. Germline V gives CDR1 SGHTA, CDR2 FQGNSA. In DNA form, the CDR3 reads TGTGCCAGCAGCCACCGGGTAGCGGGAGGGGGGCCAAATGAGCAGTTCTTC. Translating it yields CASSHRVAGGGPNEQFF.

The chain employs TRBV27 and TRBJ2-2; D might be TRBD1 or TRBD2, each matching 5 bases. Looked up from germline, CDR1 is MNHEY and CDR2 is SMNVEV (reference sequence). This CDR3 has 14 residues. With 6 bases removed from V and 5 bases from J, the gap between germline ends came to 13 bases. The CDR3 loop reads CASSGDGLTGELFF. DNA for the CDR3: TGTGCCAGCAGCGGGGACGGATTAACCGGGGAGCTGTTTTTT.

Here the CDR3 DNA reads TGTGCTAGTGGCGGAGGGGCGTACACTGAAGCTTTCTTT. The encoded protein is CASGGGAYTEAFF. The genes are TRBV12-5 and TRBJ1-1; tentatively, D is TRBD1 (5 bases). The germline gives CDR1 LGHNT, CDR2 FRNRAP. The CDR3 sequence is 13 residues long. Trimming took 6 bases from V and 3 from J, leaving 11 bases between them.

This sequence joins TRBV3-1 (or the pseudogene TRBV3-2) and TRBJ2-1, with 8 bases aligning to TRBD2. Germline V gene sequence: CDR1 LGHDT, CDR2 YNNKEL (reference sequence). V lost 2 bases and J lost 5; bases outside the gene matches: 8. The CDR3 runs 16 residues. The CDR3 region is CASSQRGTSLHNEQFF. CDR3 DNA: TGTGCCAGCAGCCAACGGGGGACTAGTCTCCACAATGAGCAGTTCTTC.

CDR3 nucleotides: TGTGCCATCAGTGAGTCGGTGGTTAGGCAAGAGACCCAGTACTTC. As protein: CAISESVVRQETQYF. The chain recombines TRBV10-3 with TRBJ2-5; no reliable D call. CDR1 ENHRY and CDR2 SYGVKD come from the germline V gene. The CDR3 is 15 amino acids. Trimming took 0 bases from V and 2 from J, leaving 10 bases between them.

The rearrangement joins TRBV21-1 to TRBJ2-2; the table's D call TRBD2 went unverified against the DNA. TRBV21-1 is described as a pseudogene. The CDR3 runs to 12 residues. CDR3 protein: CASSKSTGELFF. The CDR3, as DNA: TGTGCCAGCAGCAAATCTACCGGGGAGCTGTTTTTT.

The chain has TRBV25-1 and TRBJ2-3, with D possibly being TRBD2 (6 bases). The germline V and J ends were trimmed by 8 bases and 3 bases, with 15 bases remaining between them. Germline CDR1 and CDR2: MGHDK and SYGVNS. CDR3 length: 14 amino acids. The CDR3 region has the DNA TGTGCCAGCTCCCGGGAGAGAGGTACAGATACGCAGTATTTT. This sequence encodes CASSRERGTDTQYF.